This is a list of T cell receptor beta chains from one sample in a study of T cells in Graves' hyperthyroidism and ophthalmopathy. TCRdb called the multiplex PCR reads again in MiXCR, with one record for every CDR3 protein. The sample lists 500,000 or so distinct CDR3 sequences, more than 15% occurring once. The sample taken for sequencing was blood. These receptors were obtained from a woman aged 18-30 years with Graves' ophthalmopathy. The CDR3 runs from the conserved cysteine through the conserved F or W. Fields, in order: V gene, CDR3 length, J gene, CDR3 protein.

V: TRBV12-3/TRBV12-4
length: 12
J: TRBJ1-2
CDR3: CASSLWGDGYTF

V: TRBV7-2
length: 15
J: TRBJ1-5
CDR3: CASSLASGARQPQHF

V: TRBV5-1
length: 13
J: TRBJ2-3
CDR3: CASSQAGVDTQYF

V: TRBV4-1
length: 15
J: TRBJ1-5
CDR3: CASSQSGGGNQPQHF

V: TRBV16
length: 15
J: TRBJ1-6
CDR3: CASSQYGQLNSPLHF

V: TRBV12-3/TRBV12-4
length: 14
J: TRBJ2-7
CDR3: CASNTGGLAVEQYF

V: TRBV20-1
length: 11
J: TRBJ2-5
CDR3: CSAGDYQTQYF

V: TRBV30
length: 14
J: TRBJ2-7
CDR3: CAWSPNPQGREQYF

V: TRBV9
length: 14
J: TRBJ2-7
CDR3: CASSVGAGGYEQYF

V: TRBV13
length: 14
J: TRBJ1-4
CDR3: CASSSDPTNEKLFF

V: TRBV7-8
length: 17
J: TRBJ2-3
CDR3: CASIPGTKPDSTDTQYF

V: TRBV14
length: 14
J: TRBJ2-3
CDR3: CASSQLASTDTQYF

V: TRBV20-1
length: 14
J: TRBJ1-2
CDR3: CSARGLSTNYGYTF

V: TRBV28
length: 13
J: TRBJ1-3
CDR3: CASSLSRGNTIYF

V: TRBV18
length: 18
J: TRBJ2-1
CDR3: CASSLTSGRSSSYNEQFF

V: TRBV5-5
length: 13
J: TRBJ1-1
CDR3: CASSGGTDTEAFF

V: TRBV27
length: 13
J: TRBJ2-1
CDR3: CASSINIYNEQFF

V: TRBV30
length: 13
J: TRBJ1-1
CDR3: CAWVGQGNTEAFF

V: TRBV7-3
length: 20
J: TRBJ2-7
CDR3: CASSPLGGGLAGGRMNEQYF

V: TRBV29-1
length: 12
J: TRBJ1-5
CDR3: CSVGTSNQPQHF

V: TRBV4-1
length: 16
J: TRBJ1-1
CDR3: CASSQPTGRRNTEAFF

V: TRBV20-1
length: 12
J: TRBJ2-5
CDR3: CSARLAGETQYF

V: TRBV27
length: 19
J: TRBJ2-3
CDR3: CASFQLPGTSGRGTDTQYF

V: TRBV4-1
length: 14
J: TRBJ2-7
CDR3: CASSQEERGYEQYF

V: TRBV10-3
length: 15
J: TRBJ1-4
CDR3: CAISESDSSDEKLFF

V: TRBV6-1
length: 18
J: TRBJ1-5
CDR3: CATSGRESLEYSNQPQHF

V: TRBV9
length: 18
J: TRBJ1-4
CDR3: CASSAPMEDLIQTEKLFF

V: TRBV3-1
length: 14
J: TRBJ1-1
CDR3: CASSQPGMGTEAFF

V: TRBV3-1
length: 14
J: TRBJ1-3
CDR3: CASSRGRAKNTIYF

V: TRBV5-5
length: 13
J: TRBJ2-5
CDR3: CASETGSQETQYF

V: TRBV19
length: 12
J: TRBJ2-1
CDR3: CASSIRVDEQFF

V: TRBV6-1
length: 15
J: TRBJ2-5
CDR3: CASSYSGGQKETQYF

V: TRBV2
length: 15
J: TRBJ1-2
CDR3: CASSEATGTGVLYTF

V: TRBV13
length: 14
J: TRBJ1-2
CDR3: CASRQQGSGYGYTF

V: TRBV27
length: 17
J: TRBJ2-5
CDR3: CASRQSFRGLYQETQYF

V: TRBV27
length: 18
J: TRBJ2-1
CDR3: CASSFGIRQRFSYNEQFF

V: TRBV2
length: 12
J: TRBJ1-1
CDR3: CARNQGYTEAFF

V: TRBV27
length: 14
J: TRBJ2-3
CDR3: CASSVRGSTDTQYF

V: TRBV6-6
length: 15
J: TRBJ2-5
CDR3: CASSYSGQAQETQYF

V: TRBV11-2
length: 16
J: TRBJ1-2
CDR3: CASSLEPGRVNYGYTF

V: TRBV27
length: 15
J: TRBJ1-6
CDR3: CASSPVGPVISTLHF

V: TRBV3-1
length: 12
J: TRBJ2-1
CDR3: CASSQGETEQFF

V: TRBV30
length: 13
J: TRBJ1-2
CDR3: CAWRADSNYGYTF

V: TRBV4-3
length: 15
J: TRBJ2-1
CDR3: CASSHGLAGGNEQFF

V: TRBV19
length: 16
J: TRBJ2-1
CDR3: CASSIVGQAHSNEQFF

V: TRBV5-1
length: 14
J: TRBJ1-1
CDR3: CASSLGGAADEAFF

V: TRBV3-1
length: 14
J: TRBJ2-1
CDR3: CASSQVAGVNEQFF

V: TRBV28
length: 14
J: TRBJ2-7
CDR3: CASASGTDFYEQYF